One sample yielded the 30 T cell receptor beta chains listed below, sequenced in a study of CXCR3-negative and CXCR3-positive naive CD8 T cells. The libraries of TRB cDNA were constructed through 5' RACE using UMI labels. From the 5' RACE reads, TCRdb lists one entry per CDR3 protein and no DNA. The sample table includes some 49,000 distinct CDR3 sequences. Sample: naive CXCR3- CD8+ T cells from blood. Subset described: CD45RO-CCR7+CD27+CD95- naive CD8+ T cells lacking CXCR3 (TNR3-). The receptor set was obtained from a human donor in good health. Some clones in this sample may be carry-over from other donors' samples.

The CDR3 loop is CATSRDSGGPDTQYF. The chain recombines TRBV15 with TRBJ2-3; the D call of TRBD2 rests on TCRdb alone, since no DNA is present to check it. CDR1 LNHNV and CDR2 YYDKDF come from the germline V gene (reference sequence). CDR3 length equals 15 residues.

The chain combines TRBV28 with TRBJ2-5; the TCRdb call, TRBD2, lacks DNA for checking. From germline, CDR1 is MDHEN and CDR2 SYDVKM. The CDR3 consists of 13 residues. CDR3 loop: CASSEFEGPAQYF.

The chain combines TRBV28 with TRBJ2-1; TCRdb reports TRBD1, a call that lacks DNA to check it against. This CDR3 has 14 residues. Germline V CDR1 and CDR2: MDHEN, SYDVKM. The CDR3 loop is CASRHRPLGNEQFF.

This chain uses TRBV12-3 or TRBV12-4 with TRBJ2-1. This CDR3 has 14 residues. This chain's CDR3 is CASTTPSSRDEQFF.

This chain joins TRBV14 and TRBJ2-1; there is no DNA to check the TCRdb D call of TRBD2. The germline gives CDR1 SGHDN, CDR2 FVKESK. CDR3 length equals 16 residues. Here the CDR3 reads CASYTSGGAPDNEQFF.

The chain recombines TRBV6-4 with TRBJ2-2. Germline CDR1 MRHNA, CDR2 SNTAGT. This CDR3 is built from 15 residues. CDR3 sequence reads: CASSVEASNTGELFF.

The genes are TRBV28 and TRBJ1-2; TCRdb designates TRBD1, a call that cannot be tested without DNA. The germline V gene has CDR1 MDHEN and CDR2 SYDVKM. This CDR3 contains 14 residues. The chain's CDR3 is CASSFIGRGDGYTF.

Here the CDR3 reads CASSLNPGTGVYF. This chain joins TRBV5-1 and TRBJ2-7; TCRdb outputs TRBD1, but without DNA this stays unchecked. This CDR3 is 13 amino acids long. Germline V gene lookup returns CDR1 SGHRS and CDR2 YFSETQ. Supplemented by reference TRBV5-1 and TRBJ2-7, the full variable domain reads KAGVTQTPRYLIKTRGQQVTLSCSPISGHRSVSWYQQTPGQGLQFLFEYFSETQRNKGNFPGRFSGRQFSNSRSEMNVSTLELGDSALYLCASSLNPGTGVYFGPGTRLTVT.

The V call is TRBV19, the J call TRBJ2-5. The germline V gene has CDR1 LNHDA and CDR2 SQIVND (reference sequence). The CDR3 sequence is 13 residues long. CDR3 region: CASSVGIQETQYF. Variable domain in full (rest from reference TRBV19 and TRBJ2-5): DGGITQSPKYLFRKEGQNVTLSCEQNLNHDAMYWYRQDPGQGLRLIYYSQIVNDFQKGDIAEGYSVSREKKESFPLTVTSAQKNPTAFYLCASSVGIQETQYFGPGTRLLVL.

This chain connects TRBV29-1 to TRBJ2-3; absent DNA, TCRdb's TRBD2 call cannot be checked. CDR1 and CDR2 (germline): SQVTM, ANQGSEA. CDR3 length equals 14 residues. CDR3 region: CSATDSRAADTQYF.

CDR3 sequence reads: CARKVVRTDTQYF. This chain uses TRBV2 with TRBJ2-3; the D call from TCRdb, TRBD2, cannot be confirmed without DNA. The CDR3 runs 13 residues. The germline gives CDR1 SNHLY, CDR2 FYNNEI.

This chain links TRBV10-3 with TRBJ2-7. Germline CDR1 and CDR2: ENHRY and SYGVKD. CDR3 size: 11 residues. CDR3 loop: CAISLGYEQYF.

The chain combines TRBV28 with TRBJ2-1; TCRdb indicates TRBD1, and absent DNA this call remains unverified. The CDR3 extends over 16 amino acids. From germline, CDR1 is MDHEN and CDR2 SYDVKM. The CDR3: CASSLVGTTDQNEQFF.

The rearrangement links TRBV6-2 or TRBV6-3 to TRBJ2-2; TCRdb lists TRBD2, though no DNA is available to test this call. This CDR3 is built from 16 residues. Germline loops: CDR1 MNHEY, CDR2 SVGEGT. The CDR3 loop is CASSYGTSGGTGELFF.

This chain uses TRBV6-2 or TRBV6-3 with TRBJ2-1; TCRdb designates TRBD1, a call that cannot be tested without DNA. The CDR3 runs 17 residues. Germline V gives CDR1 MNHEY, CDR2 SVGEGT. CDR3 residues: CASSYTLGTGYSNEQFF.

This sequence joins TRBV19 and TRBJ2-1; the D gene TCRdb calls, TRBD1, cannot be checked with no DNA. The CDR3 length is 14 residues. Germline V gene sequence: CDR1 LNHDA, CDR2 SQIVND (reference sequence). The CDR3 is CASSNRGGHNEQFF.

The rearrangement links TRBV7-2 to TRBJ2-6; no DNA is available, so the TRBD1 call from TCRdb remains unchecked. This CDR3 is 17 amino acids long. Germline V CDR1 and CDR2: SGHTA, FQGNSA. This CDR3 reads CASSPNPGYLGGNVLTF.

This chain joins TRBV20-1 and TRBJ2-7; the D gene TCRdb calls, TRBD1, cannot be checked with no DNA. Germline V lookup: CDR1 DFQATT, CDR2 SNEGSKA (reference sequence). This CDR3 is built from 13 residues. The CDR3 spells CSATGTASYEQYF.

The CDR3 protein is CATSAEGSGGYEQYF. The rearrangement uses TRBV15 and TRBJ2-7; without DNA, the TCRdb call of TRBD2 cannot be checked. This CDR3 is 15 amino acids long. Germline V gives CDR1 LNHNV, CDR2 YYDKDF (reference sequence). The full variable domain, completed using reference TRBV15 and TRBJ2-7, is DAMVIQNPRYQVTQFGKPVTLSCSQTLNHNVMYWYQQKSSQAPKLLFHYYDKDFNNEADTPDNFQSRRPNTSFCFLDIRSPGLGDTAMYLCATSAEGSGGYEQYFGPGTRLTVT.

This sequence joins TRBV2 and TRBJ2-2. The CDR3 runs 13 residues. CDR1 SNHLY and CDR2 FYNNEI come from the germline V gene. CDR3 sequence: CASVGQNTGELFF. Variable domain in full (rest from reference TRBV2 and TRBJ2-2): EPEVTQTPSHQVTQMGQEVILRCVPISNHLYFYWYRQILGQKVEFLVSFYNNEISEKSEIFDDQFSVERPDGSNFTLKIRSTKLEDSAMYFCASVGQNTGELFFGEGSRLTVL.

J is TRBJ2-7 and V is TRBV28; checking the TCRdb D call of TRBD2 is not possible without DNA. This CDR3 is built from 20 residues. Germline V gives CDR1 MDHEN, CDR2 SYDVKM. The CDR3 reads CASSLYRGRSGGVPDYEQYF.

The chain carries TRBV13 and TRBJ2-1; checking the TCRdb D call of TRBD2 is not possible without DNA. There are 16 residues in the CDR3. Germline-derived CDR1 and CDR2 are PRHDT and FYEKMQ (reference sequence). The CDR3 loop reads CASSSTREEAYNEQFF.

The V and J genes are TRBV20-1 and TRBJ2-2; no DNA is available, so the TRBD1 call from TCRdb remains unchecked. The CDR3 consists of 15 residues. Germline-derived CDR1 and CDR2 are DFQATT and SNEGSKA (reference sequence). The CDR3 region is CSARDPGRETGELFF.

The chain carries TRBV28 and TRBJ2-7; TCRdb lists TRBD2, though no DNA is available to test this call. The CDR3 extends over 16 amino acids. Germline lookup yields CDR1 MDHEN and CDR2 SYDVKM. CDR3: CASSFPRLAGIYEQYF.

This rearrangement joins TRBV5-1 to TRBJ2-1; no DNA is available, so the TRBD2 call from TCRdb remains unchecked. CDR3 size: 15 residues. Germline assignment: CDR1 SGHRS and CDR2 YFSETQ. CDR3 amino acids: CASSLTSGGAYEQFF.

The rearrangement joins TRBV28 to TRBJ2-2; the TCRdb D gene call, TRBD1, has no DNA to confirm it. The CDR3 runs to 15 residues. The germline gives CDR1 MDHEN, CDR2 SYDVKM. This chain's CDR3 is CASSSPRLNTGELFF.

Here the CDR3 reads CASSLTGGPDGELFF. The chain employs TRBV28 and TRBJ2-2; no DNA is available, so the TRBD2 call from TCRdb remains unchecked. The CDR3 loop spans 15 amino acids. Germline CDR1 is MDHEN and CDR2 is SYDVKM.

V and J are TRBV7-9 and TRBJ2-7; lacking DNA, the TRBD2 call made by TCRdb goes unchecked. The CDR3 covers 15 residues. Germline CDR1 reads SEHNR; CDR2 reads FQNEAQ (reference sequence). The CDR3 region is CASSSRTSGAEEQYF.

This sequence joins TRBV29-1 and TRBJ1-6; TCRdb calls TRBD1, which cannot be checked without DNA. There are 14 residues in the CDR3. Germline-derived CDR1 and CDR2 are SQVTM and ANQGSEA. This CDR3 reads CSVRGTGPNSPLHF.

The chain recombines TRBV3-1 with TRBJ1-5. Germline lookup yields CDR1 LGHDT and CDR2 YNNKEL (reference sequence). The CDR3 length is 13 residues. The CDR3 sequence: CASSQDLNQPQHF.